This T cell receptor beta chain was observed in a study of T-cell reconstitution after alpha-beta-depleted transplantation in children. Molecular barcoding with unique molecular identifiers was used for the TCRbeta library. MiXCR was run by TCRdb on the PCR reads, yielding one entry per CDR3 protein. The sample contains approximately 490,000 distinct CDR3 sequences, approximately 13% of which appear only once. This clonotype came up many times. This receptor was taken from a human donor who donated a stem cell graft to a child with combined immunodeficiency. The material sequenced was PBMCs from the stem cell graft donor, taken from the stem cell graft.

CDR3 residues: CASSWTVKMNTEAFF. CDR3 in DNA: TGTGCCAGCAGTTGGACAGTGAAGATGAACACTGAAGCTTTCTTT. The chain couples TRBV12-3 or TRBV12-4 to TRBJ1-1; D is possibly TRBD1 (6 bases). V was trimmed by 4 bases and J by 0 bases, leaving 12 bases between them. The CDR3 is 15 residues long.